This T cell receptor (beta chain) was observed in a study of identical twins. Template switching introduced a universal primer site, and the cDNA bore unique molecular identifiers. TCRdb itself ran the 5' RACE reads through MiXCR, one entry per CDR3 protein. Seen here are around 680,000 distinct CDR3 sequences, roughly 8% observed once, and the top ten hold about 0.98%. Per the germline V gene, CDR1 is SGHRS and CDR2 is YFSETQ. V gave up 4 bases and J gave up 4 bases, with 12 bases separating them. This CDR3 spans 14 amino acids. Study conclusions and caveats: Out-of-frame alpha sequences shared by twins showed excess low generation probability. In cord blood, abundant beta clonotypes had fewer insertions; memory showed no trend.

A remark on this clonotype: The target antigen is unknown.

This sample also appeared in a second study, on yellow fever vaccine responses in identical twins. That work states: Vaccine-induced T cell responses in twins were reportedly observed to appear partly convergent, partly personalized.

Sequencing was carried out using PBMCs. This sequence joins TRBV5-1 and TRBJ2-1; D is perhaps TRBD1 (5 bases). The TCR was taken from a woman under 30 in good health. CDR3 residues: CASSVGHPYNEQFF. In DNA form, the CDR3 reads TGCGCCAGCAGCGTAGGACACCCATACAATGAGCAGTTCTTC.